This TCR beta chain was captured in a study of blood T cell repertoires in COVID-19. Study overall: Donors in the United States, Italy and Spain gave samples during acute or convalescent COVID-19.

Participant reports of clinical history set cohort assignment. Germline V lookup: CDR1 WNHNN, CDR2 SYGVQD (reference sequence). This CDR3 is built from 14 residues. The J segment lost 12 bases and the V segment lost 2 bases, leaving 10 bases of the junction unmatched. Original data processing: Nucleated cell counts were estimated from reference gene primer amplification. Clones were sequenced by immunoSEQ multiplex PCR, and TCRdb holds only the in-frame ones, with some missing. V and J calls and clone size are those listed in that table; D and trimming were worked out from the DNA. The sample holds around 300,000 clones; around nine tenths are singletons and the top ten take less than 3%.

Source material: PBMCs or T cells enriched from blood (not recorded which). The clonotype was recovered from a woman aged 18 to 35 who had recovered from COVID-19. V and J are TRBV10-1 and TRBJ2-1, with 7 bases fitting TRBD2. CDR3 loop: CASSEKGLPWAQFF. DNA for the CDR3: TGCGCCAGCAGTGAGAAGGGACTACCTTGGGCGCAGTTCTTC.